These 8 T cell receptor beta chains came from one sample sequenced in a study of PD-1 blockade in classical Hodgkin lymphoma. Generated by immunoSEQ multiplex PCR, the TCRdb table keeps only in-frame clones and is missing some. Among some 26,000 clones listed, roughly 80% were seen once. The time point here: cycle 4 day 1 (C4D1), after more than five weeks of nivolumab. After autologous stem cell transplantation all patients relapsed, and prior brentuximab vedotin exposure differed between cohorts. With magnetic negative selection, CD4+ T cells were purified from PBMCs that had been thawed. The sample in question was CD4+ T cells from blood, obtained before the fourth cycle of nivolumab. The receptor source for this set is a human donor with classical Hodgkin lymphoma.

The V and J genes are TRBV29-1 and TRBJ2-7; 7 bases are a match to TRBD2. The CDR3 length is 12 residues. Germline V gene sequence: CDR1 SQVTM, CDR2 ANQGSEA. The trim removed 6 bases at V and 6 bases at J, leaving 8 bases unmatched. The CDR3 region has the DNA TGCAGCGTGGCGGGGGTGATGGTCGAGCAGTACTTC. It codes for CSVAGVMVEQYF.

The chain has TRBV7-2 and TRBJ2-3; the D is unclear. Germline CDR1 reads SGHTA; CDR2 reads FQGNSA. The CDR3 has 15 amino acids. Between the trimmed V and J ends, which lost 6 bases and 9 bases, there was a span of 22 bases. The DNA for the CDR3 is TGTGCCAGCAGTCCTTCAACGGCCGTGAGAGAGACGCAGTATTTT. This sequence encodes CASSPSTAVRETQYF.

This rearrangement joins TRBV9 to TRBJ2-3; the match to TRBD2 covers 7 bases. The CDR3 extends over 16 amino acids. Germline trimming cut 3 bases from V and 6 bases from J; bases unmatched to any gene: 13. Germline assignment: CDR1 SGDLS and CDR2 YYNGEE. DNA of the CDR3: TGTGCCAGCAGCGCCTTGCGAGCGGGGAAGCGGGATACGCAGTATTTT. It is translated as CASSALRAGKRDTQYF.

This rearrangement joins TRBV2 to TRBJ2-4, with D maybe TRBD1 (5 bases). The V gene's germline CDR1 is SNHLY and CDR2 FYNNEI. Trimming removed 2 bases from V and 0 bases from J, with 17 bases in between. This CDR3 is 18 amino acids long. CDR3 coding DNA: TGTGCCAGCAGTGAACGAGGTCAGGGTGAAGTAGCCAAAAACATTCAGTACTTC. Its translation: CASSERGQGEVAKNIQYF.

The CDR3 bases are TGCGCCAGCAGCCAAGAGGCGGTGGCTAACTATGGCTACACCTTC. Encoded protein: CASSQEAVANYGYTF. This chain links TRBV4-3 with TRBJ1-2; no definite D call. The CDR3 extends over 15 amino acids. V lost 0 bases and J 0 bases, leaving 8 bases between the germline ends. The germline V gene encodes CDR1 LGHNA and CDR2 YSLEER.

The chain uses TRBV7-9 and TRBJ1-4, with D tentatively TRBD1 (5 bases). V lost 4 bases to trimming and J lost 5 bases, with 8 bases between them. Germline V lookup: CDR1 SEHNR, CDR2 FQNEAQ (reference sequence). The CDR3 has 13 residues. CDR3 in amino acids: CASSSAGNEKLFF. In DNA, the CDR3 is TGTGCCAGCAGCTCAGCAGGGAATGAAAAACTGTTTTTT.

The chain is built from TRBV6-6 and TRBJ1-1; 10 bases line up with TRBD1. Looked up from germline, CDR1 is MNHNY and CDR2 is SVGAGI (reference sequence). The junction had 5 bases not matched to a gene; V was cut back by 5 bases and J by 5 bases. There are 14 residues in the CDR3. The CDR3 spells CASSRQGAWTEAFF. CDR3 in DNA: TGTGCCAGCAGTCGACAGGGGGCCTGGACTGAAGCTTTCTTT.

Turning to this clone: At the DNA level, this CDR3 is encoded by other sequences in the same sample as well. The chain combines TRBV6-5 with TRBJ1-6, with D uncertain. V lost 0 bases, J lost 4 bases, and 7 bases lay in between. The CDR3 contains 15 residues. Germline values: CDR1 MNHEY, CDR2 SVGAGI. CDR3: CASSYSSSYNSPLHF. CDR3 nucleotides: TGTGCCAGCAGTTACTCGTCATCATATAATTCACCCCTCCACTTT.